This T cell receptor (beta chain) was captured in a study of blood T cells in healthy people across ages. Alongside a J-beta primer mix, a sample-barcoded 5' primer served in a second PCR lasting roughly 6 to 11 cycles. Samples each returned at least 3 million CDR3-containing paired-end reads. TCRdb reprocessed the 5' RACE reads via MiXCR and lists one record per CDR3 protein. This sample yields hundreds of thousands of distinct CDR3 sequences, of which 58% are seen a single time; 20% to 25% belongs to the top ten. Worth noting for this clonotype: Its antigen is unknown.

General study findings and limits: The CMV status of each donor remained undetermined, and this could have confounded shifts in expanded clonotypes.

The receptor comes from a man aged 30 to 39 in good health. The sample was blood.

CDR3 sequence reads: CSARPAGNPNEKLFF. The CDR3 DNA reads TGCAGTGCTAGGCCGGCCGGGAACCCTAATGAAAAACTGTTTTTT. The chain carries TRBV20-1 and TRBJ1-4; D is uncertain. The CDR3 is 15 amino acids. From germline, CDR1 is DFQATT and CDR2 SNEGSKA (reference sequence). The V end was cut by 3 bases, the J end by 3 bases, with 14 bases between.